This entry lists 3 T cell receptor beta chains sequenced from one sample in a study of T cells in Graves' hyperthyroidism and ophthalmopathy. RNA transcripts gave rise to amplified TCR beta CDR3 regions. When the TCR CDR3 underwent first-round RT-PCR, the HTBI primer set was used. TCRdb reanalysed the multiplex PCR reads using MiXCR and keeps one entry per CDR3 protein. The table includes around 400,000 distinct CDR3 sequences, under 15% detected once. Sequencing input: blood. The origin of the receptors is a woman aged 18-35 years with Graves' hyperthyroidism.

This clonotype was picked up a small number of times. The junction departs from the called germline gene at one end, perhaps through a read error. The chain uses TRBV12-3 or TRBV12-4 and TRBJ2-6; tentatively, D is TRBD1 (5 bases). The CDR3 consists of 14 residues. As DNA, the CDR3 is TGTGCCAGCACCACGTTCTCTGGGGCCAACTTCCTGACTTTC. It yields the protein CASTTFSGANFLTF.

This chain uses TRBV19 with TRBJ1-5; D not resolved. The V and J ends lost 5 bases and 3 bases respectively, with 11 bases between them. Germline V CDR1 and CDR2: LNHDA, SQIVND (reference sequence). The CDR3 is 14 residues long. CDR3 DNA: TGTGCCAGTAGTGATGGGTTAGTCAATCAGCCCCAGCATTTT. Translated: CASSDGLVNQPQHF.

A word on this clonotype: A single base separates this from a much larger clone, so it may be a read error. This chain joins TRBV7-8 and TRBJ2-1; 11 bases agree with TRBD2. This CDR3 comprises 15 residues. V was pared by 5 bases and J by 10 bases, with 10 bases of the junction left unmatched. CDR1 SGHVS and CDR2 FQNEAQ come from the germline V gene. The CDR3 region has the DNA TGTGCCAGCAGCGGTACTAGCGGGAGCTCCCACGAGCAGTTCTTC. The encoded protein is CASSGTSGSSHEQFF.